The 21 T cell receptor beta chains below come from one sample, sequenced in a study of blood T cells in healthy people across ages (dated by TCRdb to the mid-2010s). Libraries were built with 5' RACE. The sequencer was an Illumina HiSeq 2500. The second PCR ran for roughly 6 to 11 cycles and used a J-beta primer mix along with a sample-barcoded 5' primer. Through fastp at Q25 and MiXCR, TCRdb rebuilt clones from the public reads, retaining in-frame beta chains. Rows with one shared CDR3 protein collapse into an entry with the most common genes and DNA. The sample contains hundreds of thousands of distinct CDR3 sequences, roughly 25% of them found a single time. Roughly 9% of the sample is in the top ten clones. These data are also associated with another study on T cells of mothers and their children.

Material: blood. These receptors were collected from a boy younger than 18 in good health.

The CDR3 region is CASSTLAEAGEQYF. The CDR3, as DNA: TGTGCCAGCAGCACACTAGCGGAGGCGGGGGAGCAGTACTTC. The J gene is TRBJ2-7, the V gene TRBV7-9; the match to TRBD2 covers 8 bases. Germline CDR1 reads SEHNR; CDR2 reads FQNEAQ (reference sequence). V shed 5 bases and J 7 bases; nucleotides not matched to a gene: 10. This CDR3 region has 14 residues.

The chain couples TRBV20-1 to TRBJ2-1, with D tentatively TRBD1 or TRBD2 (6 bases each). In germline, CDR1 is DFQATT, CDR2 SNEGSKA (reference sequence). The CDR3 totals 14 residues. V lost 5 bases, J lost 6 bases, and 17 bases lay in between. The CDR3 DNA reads TGCAGTGCTGGAGGGGGACTGAAAGTCAATGAGCAGTTCTTC. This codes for CSAGGGLKVNEQFF.

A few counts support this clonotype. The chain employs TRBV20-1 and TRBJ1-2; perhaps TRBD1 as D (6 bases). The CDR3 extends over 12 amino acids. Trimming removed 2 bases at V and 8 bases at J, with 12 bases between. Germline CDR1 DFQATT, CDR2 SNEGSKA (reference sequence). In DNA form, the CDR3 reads TGCAGTGCTAGAATGGGGGCGGAGGGCTACACCTTC. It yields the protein CSARMGAEGYTF.

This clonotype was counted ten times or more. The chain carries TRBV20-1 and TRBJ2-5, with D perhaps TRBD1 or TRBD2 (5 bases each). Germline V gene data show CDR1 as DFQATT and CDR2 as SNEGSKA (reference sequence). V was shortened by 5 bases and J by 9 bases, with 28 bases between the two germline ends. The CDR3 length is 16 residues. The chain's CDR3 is CSAGPGLLVGEGAQYF. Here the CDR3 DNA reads TGCAGTGCTGGACCGGGGCTCTTAGTGGGGGAAGGTGCCCAGTACTTC.

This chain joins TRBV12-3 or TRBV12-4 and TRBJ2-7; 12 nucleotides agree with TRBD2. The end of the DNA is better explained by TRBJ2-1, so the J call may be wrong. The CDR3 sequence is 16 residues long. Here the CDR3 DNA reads TGTGCCAGCAGTTTGCCCCTAGCGGGGGGGCTGAATGAGCAGTTCTTC. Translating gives CASSLPLAGGLNEQFF.

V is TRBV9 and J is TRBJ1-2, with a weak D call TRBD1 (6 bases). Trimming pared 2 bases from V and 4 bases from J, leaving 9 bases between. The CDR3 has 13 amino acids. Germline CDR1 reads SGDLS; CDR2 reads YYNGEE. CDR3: CASSVDSGYGYTF. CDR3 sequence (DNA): TGTGCCAGCAGCGTGGACAGTGGCTATGGCTACACCTTC.

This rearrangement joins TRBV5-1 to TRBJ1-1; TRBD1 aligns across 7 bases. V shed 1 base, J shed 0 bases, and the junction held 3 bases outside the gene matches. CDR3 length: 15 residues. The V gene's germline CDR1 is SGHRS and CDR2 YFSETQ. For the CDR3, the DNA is TGCGCCAGCAGCTTGTGGGACAGCATGAACACTGAAGCTTTCTTT. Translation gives CASSLWDSMNTEAFF.

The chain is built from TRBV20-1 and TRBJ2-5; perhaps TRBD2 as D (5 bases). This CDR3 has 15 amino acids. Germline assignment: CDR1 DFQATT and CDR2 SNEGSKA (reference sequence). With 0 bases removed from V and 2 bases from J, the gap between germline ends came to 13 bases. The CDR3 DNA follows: TGCAGTGCTAGAGATGGAAGGGCGGGTCAAGAGACCCAGTACTTC. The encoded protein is CSARDGRAGQETQYF.

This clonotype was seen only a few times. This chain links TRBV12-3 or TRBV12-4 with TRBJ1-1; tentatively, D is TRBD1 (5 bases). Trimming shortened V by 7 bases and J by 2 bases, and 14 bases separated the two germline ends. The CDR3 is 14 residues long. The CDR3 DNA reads TGTGCCAGCACCCGCCGGGGGGTAAACACTGAAGCTTTCTTT. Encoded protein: CASTRRGVNTEAFF.

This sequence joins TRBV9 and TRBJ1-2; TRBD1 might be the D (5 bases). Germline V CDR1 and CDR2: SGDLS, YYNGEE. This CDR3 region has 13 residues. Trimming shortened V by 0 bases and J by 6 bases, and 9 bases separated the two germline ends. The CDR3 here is CASSVVQGNGYTF. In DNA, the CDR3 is TGTGCCAGCAGCGTAGTCCAGGGCAATGGCTACACCTTC.

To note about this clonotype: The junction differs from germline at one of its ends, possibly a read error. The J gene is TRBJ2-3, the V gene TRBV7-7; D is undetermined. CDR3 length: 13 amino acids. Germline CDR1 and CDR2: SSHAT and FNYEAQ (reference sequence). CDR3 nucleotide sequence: TGTGCTAGCAGCCCGGCCGCGGCAGATACGCAGTATTTT. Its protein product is CASSPAAADTQYF.

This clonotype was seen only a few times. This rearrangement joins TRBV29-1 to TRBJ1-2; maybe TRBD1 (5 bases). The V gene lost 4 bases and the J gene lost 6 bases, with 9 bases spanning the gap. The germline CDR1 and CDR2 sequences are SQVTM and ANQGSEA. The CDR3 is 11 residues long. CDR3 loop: CSVGEGNGYTF. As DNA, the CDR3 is TGCAGCGTTGGTGAGGGGAATGGCTACACCTTC.

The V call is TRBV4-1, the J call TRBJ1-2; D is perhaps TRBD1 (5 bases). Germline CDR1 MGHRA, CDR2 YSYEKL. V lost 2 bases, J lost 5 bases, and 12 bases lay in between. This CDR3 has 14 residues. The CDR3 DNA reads TGCGCCAGCAGCCAATATCGGGGGGGGTATGGCTACACCTTC. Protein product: CASSQYRGGYGYTF.

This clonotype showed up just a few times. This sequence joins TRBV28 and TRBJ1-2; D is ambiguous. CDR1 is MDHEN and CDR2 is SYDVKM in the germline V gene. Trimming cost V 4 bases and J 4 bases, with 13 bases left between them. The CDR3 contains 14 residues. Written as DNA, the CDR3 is TGTGCCAGCAGTTCCCCTACATTCGGCTATGGCTACACCTTC. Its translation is CASSSPTFGYGYTF.

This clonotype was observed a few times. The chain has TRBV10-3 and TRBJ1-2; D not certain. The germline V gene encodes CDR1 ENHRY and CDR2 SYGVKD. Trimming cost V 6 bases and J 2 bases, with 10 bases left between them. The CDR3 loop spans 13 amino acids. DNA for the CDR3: TGTGCCATCAGGGAGGATCGGAACTATGGCTACACCTTC. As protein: CAIREDRNYGYTF.

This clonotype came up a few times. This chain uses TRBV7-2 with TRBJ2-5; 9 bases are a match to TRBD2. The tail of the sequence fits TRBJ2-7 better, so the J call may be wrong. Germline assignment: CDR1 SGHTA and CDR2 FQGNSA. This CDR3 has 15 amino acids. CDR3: CASSLSGGLSYEQYF. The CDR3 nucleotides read TGTGCCAGCAGCCTTAGCGGGGGCCTCTCCTACGAGCAGTACTTC.

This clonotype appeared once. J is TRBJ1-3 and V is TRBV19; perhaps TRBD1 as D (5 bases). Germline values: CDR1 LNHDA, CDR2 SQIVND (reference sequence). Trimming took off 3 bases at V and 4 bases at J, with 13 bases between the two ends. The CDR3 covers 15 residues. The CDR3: CASSIDHGAGNTIYF. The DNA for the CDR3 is TGTGCCAGTAGTATTGACCACGGGGCCGGAAACACCATATATTTT.

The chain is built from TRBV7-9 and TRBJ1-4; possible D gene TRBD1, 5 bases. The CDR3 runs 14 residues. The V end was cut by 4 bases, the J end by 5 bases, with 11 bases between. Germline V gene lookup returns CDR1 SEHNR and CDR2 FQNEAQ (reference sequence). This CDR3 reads CASSSVGLNEKLFF. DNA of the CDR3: TGTGCCAGCAGCTCGGTGGGGCTGAATGAAAAACTGTTTTTT.

As DNA, the CDR3 is TGCGCCAGCAGCTTGGACGGGAGCGAGTACAATGAGCAGTTCTTC. This translates into CASSLDGSEYNEQFF. The rearrangement links TRBV5-1 to TRBJ2-1, with a possible D match to TRBD2 (6 bases). Trimming pared 0 bases from V and 4 bases from J, leaving 11 bases between. The CDR3 is 15 amino acids. CDR1 SGHRS and CDR2 YFSETQ come from the germline V gene.

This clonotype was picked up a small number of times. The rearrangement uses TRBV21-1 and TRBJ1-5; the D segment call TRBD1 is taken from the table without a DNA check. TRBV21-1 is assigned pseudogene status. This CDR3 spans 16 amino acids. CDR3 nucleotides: TGTGCCAGCAGCAATGAGGTGGCGCGGGTCAATCAGCCCCAGCATTTT. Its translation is CASSNEVARVNQPQHF.

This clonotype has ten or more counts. The CDR3 here is CASSLPGEVIGEETQYF. In DNA form, the CDR3 reads TGTGCCAGCAGCTTACCAGGGGAGGTAATAGGCGAAGAGACCCAGTACTTC. V is TRBV5-6 and J is TRBJ2-5, with D possibly being TRBD1 or TRBD2 (6 bases each). V was shortened by 2 bases and J by 3 bases, with 20 bases between the two germline ends. Germline V lookup: CDR1 SGHDT, CDR2 YYEEEE. The CDR3 length is 17 residues.